The rows below give T cell receptor beta chains drawn from one sample of a study of blood T cell repertoires in COVID-19. Some clones are missing from TCRdb's copy, which holds only in-frame ones; the method was immunoSEQ multiplex PCR. This sample yields a few hundred thousand clones, of which approximately 88% are seen a single time; around 13% belongs to the top ten. Sequencing input: peripheral blood. The receptors shown here come from a woman aged 50 to 60 with COVID-19, enrolled during active disease. Both conserved end residues are part of each CDR3. The D gene is left open where the match is weak. Clone size is stated in some rows and not others, as once, few, many or a class when expanded.

J,V,length,D,size,CDR3,DNA
TRBJ2-1,TRBV10-1,17,TRBD2,NA,CASSSTIPGGSYNEQFF,TGCGCCAGCAGTTCGACGATCCCGGGGGGGTCCTACAATGAGCAGTTCTTC
TRBJ1-4,TRBV24-1,15,TRBD1,NA,CATSDRTGVREKLFF,TGTGCCACCAGTGATAGGACAGGGGTCCGGGAAAAACTGTTTTTT
TRBJ2-2,TRBV11-2,15,TRBD1,NA,CASSWGQVPTGELFF,TGTGCCAGCAGCTGGGGACAGGTGCCAACCGGGGAGCTGTTTTTT
TRBJ2-7,TRBV28,15,TRBD2,NA,CASSLSGGASYEQYF,TGTGCCAGCAGTTTAAGCGGGGGGGCCTCCTACGAGCAGTACTTC
TRBJ1-4,TRBV28,18,TRBD1,NA,CASRGPGQGDQGGEKLFF,TGTGCCAGCAGGGGCCCGGGACAGGGAGACCAAGGGGGTGAAAAACTGTTTTTT
TRBJ2-7,TRBV5-5,16,NA,NA,CASSLGWAGAPYEQYF,TGTGCCAGCAGCTTGGGTTGGGCGGGGGCCCCCTACGAGCAGTACTTC
TRBJ2-1,TRBV4-2,13,NA,few,CASSQERGNEQFF,TGTGCCAGCAGCCAAGAGCGCGGAAATGAGCAGTTCTTC
TRBJ1-6,TRBV19,13,NA,NA,CASSEGLRSPLHF,TGTGCCAGTAGTGAGGGACTTCGTTCACCCCTCCACTTT
TRBJ1-6,TRBV9,15,NA,few,CASSLSGAGNSPLHF,TGTGCCAGCAGCCTCTCTGGGGCAGGCAATTCACCCCTCCACTTT
TRBJ2-3,TRBV28,16,TRBD1,once,CASSFPQGVVADTQYF,TGTGCCAGCAGTTTCCCCCAGGGGGTAGTTGCAGATACGCAGTATTTT
TRBJ2-5,TRBV3-1/TRBV3-2,14,TRBD2,NA,CASSSRGGEETQYF,TGTGCCAGCAGCTCACGGGGGGGCGAAGAGACCCAGTACTTC
TRBJ1-1,TRBV27,18,TRBD1,once,CASNRFGQGQGMNTEAFF,TGTGCCAGCAACCGATTCGGACAGGGCCAAGGCATGAACACTGAAGCTTTCTTT
TRBJ1-2,TRBV28,15,NA,NA,CASRGAQMVDYGYTF,TGTGCCAGCAGGGGGGCCCAAATGGTGGACTATGGCTACACCTTC
TRBJ2-3,TRBV9,16,TRBD2,NA,CASSVALRGSTDTQYF,TGTGCCAGCAGCGTAGCTCTGCGGGGGTCGACAGATACGCAGTATTTT
TRBJ1-2,TRBV19,12,NA,once,CASLGAPGGYTF,TGTGCCAGTCTGGGGGCACCTGGGGGCTACACCTTC
TRBJ2-7,TRBV6-5,12,TRBD1,NA,CASRDRAYEQYF,TGTGCCAGCCGGGACAGGGCTTACGAGCAGTACTTC
TRBJ1-6,TRBV11-2,16,TRBD1,NA,CASSLGTGPYNSPLHF,TGTGCCAGCAGCTTAGGGACAGGGCCATATAATTCACCCCTCCACTTT
TRBJ1-5,TRBV12-5,15,TRBD1,NA,CASGTGDSGNQPQHF,TGTGCTAGTGGGACAGGGGACTCGGGCAATCAGCCCCAGCATTTT
TRBJ1-5,TRBV29-1,13,TRBD1,few,CSVRDREHQPQHF,TGCAGCGTACGGGACAGGGAGCATCAGCCCCAGCATTTT
TRBJ2-1,TRBV20-1,15,TRBD2,NA,CSASVAGGLRNEQFF,TGCAGTGCTAGTGTGGCGGGGGGGCTTCGCAATGAGCAGTTCTTC
TRBJ1-2,TRBV6-6,15,TRBD1,NA,CASSYSGQGVGGYTF,TGTGCCAGCAGTTACTCCGGACAGGGGGTTGGTGGCTACACCTTC
TRBJ1-6,TRBV9,15,NA,once,CASSVEGTPNSPLHF,TGTGCCAGCAGCGTAGAGGGGACTCCTAATTCACCCCTCCACTTT
TRBJ2-1,TRBV7-9,13,TRBD2,NA,CASSSSGGNEQFF,TGTGCCAGCAGCTCGTCGGGGGGGAATGAGCAGTTCTTC
TRBJ1-2,TRBV28,14,TRBD1,NA,CASRWTGGNYGYTF,TGTGCCAGCAGGTGGACAGGGGGCAACTATGGCTACACCTTC
TRBJ2-1,TRBV3-1/TRBV3-2,19,TRBD2,NA,CASSQDFTGLAGVSNEQFF,TGTGCCAGCAGCCAAGATTTTACGGGACTAGCGGGGGTCAGCAATGAGCAGTTCTTC
TRBJ2-1,TRBV10-3,13,TRBD1,few,CAISSGQGIEQFF,TGTGCCATCAGCTCCGGACAGGGGATTGAGCAGTTCTTC
TRBJ1-5,TRBV19,17,NA,NA,CASTGGEVPPSNQPQHF,TGTGCCAGTACCGGGGGGGAGGTTCCCCCTAGCAATCAGCCCCAGCATTTT
TRBJ2-1,TRBV5-4,15,TRBD2,NA,CASSFQRGGGNEQFF,TGTGCCAGCAGCTTCCAGCGGGGGGGCGGCAATGAGCAGTTCTTC
TRBJ2-6,TRBV19,17,NA,NA,CASSPGLVGAGANVLTF,TGTGCCAGTAGCCCGGGCCTAGTCGGGGCTGGGGCCAACGTCCTGACTTTC
TRBJ2-1,TRBV15,13,NA,few,CATSRDQRSEQFF,TGTGCCACCAGCAGAGATCAGCGGAGTGAGCAGTTCTTC
TRBJ2-3,TRBV10-2,19,TRBD2,NA,CASTPRGLAGGSSTDTQYF,TGCGCCAGCACCCCGCGGGGACTAGCGGGGGGGTCTAGCACAGATACGCAGTATTTT
TRBJ2-3,TRBV14,15,TRBD1,NA,CASSHYRDRVDTQYF,TGTGCCAGCAGCCATTACCGGGACAGGGTTGATACGCAGTATTTT
TRBJ1-1,TRBV7-3,13,NA,few,CASSLPGRGEAFF,TGTGCCAGCAGCTTACCAGGGAGGGGTGAAGCTTTCTTT
TRBJ1-1,TRBV19,13,TRBD1,once,CASSTQGAPEAFF,TGTGCCAGTAGTACCCAGGGGGCCCCTGAAGCTTTCTTT
TRBJ1-1,TRBV19,16,NA,NA,CASSIVWGAGGTEAFF,TGTGCCAGTAGTATAGTGTGGGGAGCCGGAGGCACTGAAGCTTTCTTT
TRBJ2-3,TRBV7-9,15,NA,NA,CASSSRGSPRDTQYF,TGTGCCAGCAGTTCCCGAGGTTCTCCAAGGGATACGCAGTATTTT
TRBJ1-1,TRBV27,13,NA,NA,CASSPRENTEAFF,TGTGCCAGCAGCCCCCGGGAGAACACTGAAGCTTTCTTT
TRBJ2-6,TRBV2,15,NA,NA,CASKDSISGANVLTF,TGTGCCAGCAAGGACAGTATCTCTGGGGCCAACGTCCTGACTTTC
TRBJ1-1,TRBV5-1,15,TRBD1,NA,CASSDDGQGITEAFF,TGCGCCAGCAGCGACGATGGACAGGGGATCACTGAAGCTTTCTTT
TRBJ2-3,TRBV7-3,15,TRBD2,NA,CASSLAGGSTDTQYF,TGTGCCAGCAGCTTAGCGGGAGGGAGCACAGATACGCAGTATTTT
TRBJ2-2,TRBV11-2,19,NA,NA,CASSLVRHSVITNTGELFF,TGTGCCAGCAGCTTAGTACGACACTCGGTGATAACGAACACCGGGGAGCTGTTTTTT
TRBJ1-5,TRBV28,15,NA,NA,CASSLRGGIRQPQHF,TGTGCCAGCAGTTTAAGAGGAGGGATCCGTCAGCCCCAGCATTTT
TRBJ1-2,TRBV6-5,13,NA,NA,CASSFSGVYGYTF,TGTGCCAGCAGTTTCTCAGGAGTCTATGGCTACACCTTC
TRBJ2-3,TRBV18,17,TRBD1,NA,CASSPGPRGRATDTQYF,TGTGCCAGCTCACCAGGGCCCAGGGGGCGCGCCACAGATACGCAGTATTTT
TRBJ2-3,TRBV5-4,15,NA,NA,CASSLDGGNTDTQYF,TGTGCCAGCAGCTTGGATGGGGGGAACACAGATACGCAGTATTTT